What follows describes a single T cell receptor (beta chain). What it binds is unknown. Sequenced by immunoSEQ multiplex PCR; TCRdb stores in-frame clones only, minus some. This table has around 25,000 clones, about 85% appearing once. The sample belongs to a study of OX40 agonist ivuxolimab in advanced cancers. Germline loops: CDR1 MNHEY, CDR2 SVGAGI. The V end lost 2 bases, the J end lost 5 bases, and 7 bases lay between the germline ends. This CDR3 has 14 amino acids. Study-level results: At doses 0.1 to 3.0 mg/kg, CD4+ and CD8+ clones expanded.

This sequence joins TRBV6-5 and TRBJ1-6, with TRBD1 as a possible D gene (6 bases). This specimen consisted of CD4+ or CD8+ T cells sorted from blood, obtained in a trial of the OX40 agonist ivuxolimab. The sequence came from an adult with an advanced solid tumor such as melanoma, head and neck, liver or kidney cancer. This chain's CDR3 is CASSYQGNNSPLHF. In nucleotides, the CDR3 is TGTGCCAGCAGTTACCAGGGGAATAATTCACCCCTCCACTTT.